Shown below are 10 T cell receptor beta chains from a single sample sequenced in a study of blood T cell repertoires in COVID-19 (dated by TCRdb to 2018 to 2021). The library was produced with the immunoSEQ multiplex PCR assay. This immuneACCESS table, as held by TCRdb, lists in-frame sequences with V and J called but not all clones. Of the missing ones, under half trace to an unresolved V gene in checked studies; the others have no known cause. Across this sample there are about 52,000 clones, with around 92% seen only once. The ten largest clonotypes hold 7.5% to 10% of the sample. The specimen was peripheral blood. The receptors were gathered from an elderly man with active or convalescent COVID-19.

The V and J genes are TRBV9 and TRBJ2-5; TRBD1 is a possible D gene (6 bases). V lost 1 base to trimming and J lost 2 bases, with 15 bases between them. The CDR3 consists of 16 residues. Germline CDR1 SGDLS, CDR2 YYNGEE. CDR3: CASSVLSTGGQETQYF. The CDR3 DNA sequence: TGTGCCAGCAGCGTATTGTCGACAGGCGGTCAAGAGACCCAGTACTTC.

The chain combines TRBV19 with TRBJ2-5; 9 nucleotides align to TRBD1. This CDR3 region has 17 residues. Per germline, CDR1 LNHDA and CDR2 SQIVND (reference sequence). J lost 4 bases, V lost 4 bases, and 13 bases had no gene match. This chain's CDR3 is CASSTQKSQGQGETQYF. CDR3 coding DNA: TGTGCCAGTAGTACTCAGAAGTCACAGGGACAGGGAGAGACCCAGTACTTC.

This rearrangement joins TRBV5-1 to TRBJ1-1; 10 bases align to TRBD1. V shed 0 bases and J 1 base; nucleotides not matched to a gene: 6. CDR1 is SGHRS, CDR2 YFSETQ, per germline. The CDR3 is 17 amino acids. The CDR3 DNA reads TGCGCCAGCAGCTTGGACGGACAGGGGGAAAGGAACACTGAAGCTTTCTTT. Protein sequence: CASSLDGQGERNTEAFF.

J is TRBJ1-5 and V is TRBV12-3 or TRBV12-4, with D maybe TRBD1 (5 bases). This CDR3 region has 13 residues. Deletions cut 5 bases from V and 5 bases from J, with 10 bases between. The CDR3 sequence: CASSRGRDQPQHF. The CDR3 region has the DNA TGTGCCAGCAGTCGGGGGAGGGATCAGCCCCAGCATTTT.

This sequence joins TRBV28 and TRBJ1-1; D remains ambiguous. Germline V CDR1 and CDR2: MDHEN, SYDVKM. This CDR3 has 13 residues. V was cut by 3 bases and J by 2 bases, with 7 bases left in between. The CDR3 DNA sequence: TGTGCCAGCAGTTTCCCTCGTAACACTGAAGCTTTCTTT. It yields the protein CASSFPRNTEAFF.

The chain recombines TRBV7-2 with TRBJ2-2; D possibly corresponds to TRBD2 (6 bases). Germline assignment: CDR1 SGHTA and CDR2 FQGNSA. The CDR3 length is 13 residues. With 0 bases removed from V and 7 bases from J, the gap between germline ends came to 6 bases. Here the CDR3 reads CASSLAEGGELFF. CDR3 DNA: TGTGCCAGCAGCTTAGCGGAGGGCGGGGAGCTGTTTTTT.

The V gene is TRBV5-1, the J gene TRBJ2-2; perhaps TRBD1 as D (5 bases). This CDR3 region has 14 residues. Germline V gives CDR1 SGHRS, CDR2 YFSETQ. Between the trimmed V and J ends, which lost 0 bases and 7 bases, there was a span of 10 bases. The CDR3 spells CASSLAVQGGELFF. CDR3 sequence (DNA): TGCGCCAGCAGCTTGGCGGTTCAGGGCGGGGAGCTGTTTTTT.

This chain joins TRBV30 and TRBJ2-7, with 7 bases identical to TRBD1. The CDR3 is 15 amino acids. Germline CDR1 GTSNPN, CDR2 SVGIG (reference sequence). J lost 0 bases, V lost 3 bases, and 8 bases had no gene match. Here the CDR3 DNA reads TGTGCCTGGAGCGCCGGGACAGCGAGCTCCTACGAGCAGTACTTC. Translation: CAWSAGTASSYEQYF.

This sequence joins TRBV28 and TRBJ2-7; D not certain. This CDR3 contains 13 residues. CDR1 MDHEN and CDR2 SYDVKM come from the germline V gene. Trimming shortened V by 8 bases and J by 3 bases, and 14 bases separated the two germline ends. CDR3 protein: CASPRRQLYEQYF. The CDR3 coding sequence is TGTGCCAGCCCGAGGCGGCAGCTCTACGAGCAGTACTTC.

Here the CDR3 reads CASSQDAPGLAGEQYF. CDR3 DNA sequence: TGTGCCAGCAGCCAAGACGCGCCGGGACTAGCGGGTGAGCAGTACTTC. V and J are TRBV4-2 and TRBJ2-7, with TRBD2 matching over 12 bases. The CDR3 is 16 amino acids. V was clipped by 0 bases and J by 7 bases; unmatched bases: 7. Germline CDR1 is LGHNA and CDR2 is YNFKEQ.